These 9 T cell receptor beta chains came from one sample sequenced in a study of OX40 agonist ivuxolimab in advanced cancers. Data came from immunoSEQ multiplex PCR; TCRdb stores just in-frame clones and leaves some out. Among more than 100,000 clones listed, 93% were seen once. The specimen comprised CD4+ or CD8+ T cells sorted from blood, sampled in a trial of the OX40 agonist ivuxolimab. These receptors were obtained from an adult with an advanced solid tumor such as melanoma, head and neck, liver or kidney cancer.

The chain links TRBV19 to TRBJ1-1; D may be TRBD1 (5 bases). V was clipped by 2 bases and J by 1 base, with 14 bases between them. Germline V CDR1 and CDR2: LNHDA, SQIVND (reference sequence). The CDR3 covers 16 residues. Here the CDR3 DNA reads TGTGCCAGTAGTATAAGGGGCCAGCGGGAGAACACTGAAGCTTTCTTT. Translation gives CASSIRGQRENTEAFF.

V usage is TRBV5-1 and J usage is TRBJ2-5, with 9 bases fitting TRBD1. Per germline, CDR1 SGHRS and CDR2 YFSETQ. The CDR3 is 16 amino acids. Trimming removed 0 bases from V and 4 bases from J; junction bases left unmatched: 7. CDR3 residues: CASSLGTGDSRETQYF. In DNA form, the CDR3 reads TGCGCCAGCAGCTTGGGGACAGGGGATAGTCGAGAGACCCAGTACTTC.

The genes are TRBV10-3 and TRBJ1-1; 10 bases align to TRBD1. This CDR3 has 16 residues. Trimming removed 4 bases from V and 5 bases from J; junction bases left unmatched: 10. Germline assignment: CDR1 ENHRY and CDR2 SYGVKD. The CDR3 sequence: CAISGQVGQGRTEAFF. The CDR3 DNA reads as TGTGCCATCAGTGGTCAAGTGGGACAGGGGAGAACTGAAGCTTTCTTT.

The gene calls are TRBV9 and TRBJ2-5; the D gene is possibly TRBD2 (5 bases). Germline loops: CDR1 SGDLS, CDR2 YYNGEE. The CDR3 length is 15 residues. Trimming cost V 3 bases and J 5 bases, with 17 bases left between them. The CDR3 protein is CASSARTDQRETQYF. The CDR3 coding sequence is TGTGCCAGCAGCGCACGGACGGATCAGCGGGAGACCCAGTACTTC.

This chain connects TRBV4-1 to TRBJ1-6; D not certain. Trimming removed 6 bases at V and 0 bases at J, with 12 bases between. CDR3 size: 16 residues. CDR1 is MGHRA and CDR2 is YSYEKL in the germline V gene. The CDR3 DNA is TGCGCCAGCAGGGCCCGCGCCAGCTCCTATAATTCACCCCTCCACTTT. Protein product: CASRARASSYNSPLHF.

The rearrangement uses TRBV4-1 and TRBJ1-4, with a weak D call TRBD1 (5 bases). V lost 4 bases, J lost 0 bases, and 15 bases lay in between. CDR1 and CDR2 from the germline V gene are MGHRA and YSYEKL. This CDR3 has 17 residues. The DNA for the CDR3 is TGCGCCAGCAGCCCAAAAAAGGGACTTGCAACTAATGAAAAACTGTTTTTT. Its protein product is CASSPKKGLATNEKLFF.

This clone was found once. The chain combines TRBV11-2 with TRBJ1-3; D unclear. The V and J ends lost 3 bases and 0 bases respectively, with 12 bases between them. CDR1 and CDR2 (germline): SGHAT, FQNNGV. The CDR3 is 16 amino acids. CDR3 in DNA: TGTGCCAGCAGCTTTTATTTGCCGAGCTCTGGAAACACCATATATTTT. The encoded protein is CASSFYLPSSGNTIYF.

The V call is TRBV19, the J call TRBJ1-5; TRBD1 agrees at 8 bases. There are 15 residues in the CDR3. CDR1 is LNHDA, CDR2 SQIVND, per germline (reference sequence). V lost 1 base, J lost 3 bases, and 2 bases stayed unmatched. The CDR3 here is CASSIGTGTNQPQHF. Written as DNA, the CDR3 is TGTGCCAGTAGTATAGGGACAGGGACCAATCAGCCCCAGCATTTT.

This CDR3 is CASSRGGENIQYF. The DNA for the CDR3 is TGTGCCAGCTCCAGGGGGGGGGAAAACATTCAGTACTTC. The V call is TRBV6-6, the J call TRBJ2-4; possibly TRBD1 or TRBD2 for D (7 bases each). The CDR3 loop spans 13 amino acids. Trimming removed 8 bases at V and 5 bases at J, with 13 bases between. In germline, CDR1 is MNHNY, CDR2 SVGAGI (reference sequence).